Sequencing of this TCR beta chain was carried out in a study of molecular identifiers for immune sequencing clone quantification. Study-wide background: With replicates, the RNA of around 20,000 or 99,000 naive CD8 cells was split five ways and four were sequenced.

Previously described methods and listed TCR primers were employed for the bulk TCR libraries. A single record per CDR3 protein comes from TCRdb applying MiXCR to the PCR reads. The sample records just under 650,000 distinct CDR3 sequences, about 20% being singletons. This clonotype was counted only a few times. The CDR3 spans 17 residues. Trimming pared 0 bases from V and 6 bases from J, leaving 17 bases between. Germline lookup yields CDR1 LGHNA and CDR2 YNFKEQ. Libraries used roughly 18,000 to 1,100,000 sorted naive CD8 T cells and 10%, 30% or 50% RNA input. V usage is TRBV4-2 and J usage is TRBJ2-2; D not certain. This TCR was recovered from a human donor in good health. Some libraries in this study had Jurkat cell RNA spiked in. Sequenced: naive CD8+ T cells from blood, with Jurkat cell RNA spiked in. Specified subset: FACS-sorted CD8+CD4-CCR7+CD45RA+ naive T cells. In DNA, the CDR3 is TGTGCCAGCAGCCAAGACAATGACGCCCGTTCCGCCGGGGAGCTGTTTTTT. Its translation is CASSQDNDARSAGELFF.